This T cell receptor (beta chain) was recovered during a study of T cell responses to AZD1222 COVID-19 vaccine. A note on this clone: Antigen specificity is unknown.

Study results and limitations: Donors were largely white British and mainly female; clonal diversity was possibly underestimated.

The CDR3 runs to 14 residues. Germline V gives CDR1 LNHDA, CDR2 SQIVND (reference sequence). V was clipped by 4 bases and J by 5 bases; unmatched bases: 8. The assay was immunoSEQ multiplex PCR, and TCRdb's table has in-frame clones only and misses some. The sample has 95,000 to 150,000 clones; about 87% are singletons. The chain joins TRBV19 to TRBJ2-7; TRBD1 matches at 7 bases. Here the sequenced sample was peripheral blood, taken on day 0 of AZD1222 vaccination. The clonotype comes from an adult in good health. CDR3 in amino acids: CASSTRDRVNEQYF. Written as DNA, the CDR3 is TGTGCCAGTAGTACCAGAGACAGGGTCAACGAGCAGTACTTC.